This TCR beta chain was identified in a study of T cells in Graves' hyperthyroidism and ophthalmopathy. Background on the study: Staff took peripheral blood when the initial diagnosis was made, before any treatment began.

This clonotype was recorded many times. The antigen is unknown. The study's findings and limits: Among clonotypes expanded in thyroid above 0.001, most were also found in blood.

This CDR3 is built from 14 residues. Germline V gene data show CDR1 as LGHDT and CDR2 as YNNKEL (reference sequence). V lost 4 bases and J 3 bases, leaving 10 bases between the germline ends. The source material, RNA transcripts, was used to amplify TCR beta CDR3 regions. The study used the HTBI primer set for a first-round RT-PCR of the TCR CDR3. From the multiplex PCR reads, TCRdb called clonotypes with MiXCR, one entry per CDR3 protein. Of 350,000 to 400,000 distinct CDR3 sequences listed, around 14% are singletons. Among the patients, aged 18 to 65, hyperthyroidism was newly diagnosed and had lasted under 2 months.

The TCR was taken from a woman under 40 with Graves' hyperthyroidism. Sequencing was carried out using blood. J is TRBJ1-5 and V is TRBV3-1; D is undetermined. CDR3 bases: TGTGCCAGCAGCCTCGGCCAGTTCAATCAGCCCCAGCATTTT. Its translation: CASSLGQFNQPQHF. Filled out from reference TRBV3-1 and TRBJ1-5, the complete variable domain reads DTAVSQTPKYLVTQMGNDKSIKCEQNLGHDTMYWYKQDSKKFLKIMFSYNNKELIINETVPNRFSPKSPDKAHLNLHINSLELGDSAVYFCASSLGQFNQPQHFGDGTRLSIL.